This TCR beta chain was identified in a study of T cells after yellow fever vaccination. This clonotype was detected a few times. TCRdb processed the 5' RACE reads anew with MiXCR; each CDR3 protein has one entry. The table lists around 590,000 distinct CDR3 sequences, roughly an eighth of them singletons. The sequences come from PBMCs, collected on the day of the yellow fever booster vaccination. The sequence was collected from a man aged 30 to 39 who received the YFV17D yellow fever vaccine.

In DNA form, the CDR3 reads TGTGCCAGCAAACTTTGCGTAGACAGGGGGAATCAGCCCCAGCATTTT. Protein: CASKLCVDRGNQPQHF. The chain employs TRBV6-4 and TRBJ1-5; 9 bases are a match to TRBD1. CDR1 is MRHNA and CDR2 is SNTAGT in the germline V gene. Germline trimming cut 7 bases from V and 4 bases from J; bases unmatched to any gene: 11. The length of the CDR3 is 16 residues.